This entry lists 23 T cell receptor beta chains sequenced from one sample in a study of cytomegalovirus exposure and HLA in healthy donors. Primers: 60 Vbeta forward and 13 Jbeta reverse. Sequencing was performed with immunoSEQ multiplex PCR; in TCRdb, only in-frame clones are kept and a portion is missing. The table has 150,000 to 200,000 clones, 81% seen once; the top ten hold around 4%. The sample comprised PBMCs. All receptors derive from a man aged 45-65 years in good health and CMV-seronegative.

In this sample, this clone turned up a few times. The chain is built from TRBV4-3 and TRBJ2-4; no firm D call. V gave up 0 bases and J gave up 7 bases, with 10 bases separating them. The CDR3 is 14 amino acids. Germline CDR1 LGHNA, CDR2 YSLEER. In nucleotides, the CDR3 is TGCGCCAGCAGCCAAGAGGCCAGGCAGAACATTCAGTACTTC. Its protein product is CASSQEARQNIQYF.

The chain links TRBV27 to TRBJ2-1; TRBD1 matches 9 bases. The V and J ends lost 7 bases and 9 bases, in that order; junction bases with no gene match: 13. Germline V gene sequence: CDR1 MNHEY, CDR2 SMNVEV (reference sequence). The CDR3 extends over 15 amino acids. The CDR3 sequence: CASTPPGTGSGEQFF. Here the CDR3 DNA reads TGTGCCAGCACCCCACCGGGGACAGGGTCTGGTGAGCAGTTCTTC.

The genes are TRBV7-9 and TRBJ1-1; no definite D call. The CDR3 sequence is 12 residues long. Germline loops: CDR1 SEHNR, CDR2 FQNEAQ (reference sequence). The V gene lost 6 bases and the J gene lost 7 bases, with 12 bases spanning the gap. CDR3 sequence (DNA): TGTGCCAGCAGTAAGGGAGACCGTGAAGCTTTCTTT. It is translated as CASSKGDREAFF. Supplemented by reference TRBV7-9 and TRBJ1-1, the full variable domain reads DTGVSQNPRHKITKRGQNVTFRCDPISEHNRLYWYRQTLGQGPEFLTYFQNEAQLEKSRLLSDRFSAERPKGSFSTLEIQRTEQGDSAMYLCASSKGDREAFFGQGTRLTVV.

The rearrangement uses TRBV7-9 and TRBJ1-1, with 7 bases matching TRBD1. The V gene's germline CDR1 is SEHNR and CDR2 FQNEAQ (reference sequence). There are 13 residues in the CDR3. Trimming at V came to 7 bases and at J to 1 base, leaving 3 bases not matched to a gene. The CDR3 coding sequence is TGTGCCAGCATCGACAGGGCGAACACTGAAGCTTTCTTT. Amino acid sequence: CASIDRANTEAFF. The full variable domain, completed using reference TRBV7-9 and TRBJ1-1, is DTGVSQNPRHKITKRGQNVTFRCDPISEHNRLYWYRQTLGQGPEFLTYFQNEAQLEKSRLLSDRFSAERPKGSFSTLEIQRTEQGDSAMYLCASIDRANTEAFFGQGTRLTVV.

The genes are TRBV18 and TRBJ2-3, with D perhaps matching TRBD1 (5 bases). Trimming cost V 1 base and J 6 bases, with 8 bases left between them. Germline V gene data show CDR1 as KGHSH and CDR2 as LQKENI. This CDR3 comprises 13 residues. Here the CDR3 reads CASSPLQADTQYF. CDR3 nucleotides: TGTGCCAGCTCACCACTACAGGCCGATACGCAGTATTTT.

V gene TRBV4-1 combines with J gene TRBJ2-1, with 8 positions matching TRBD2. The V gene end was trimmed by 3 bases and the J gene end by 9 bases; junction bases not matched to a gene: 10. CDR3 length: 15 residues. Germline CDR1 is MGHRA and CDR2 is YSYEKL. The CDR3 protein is CASSQGTGGRGEQFF. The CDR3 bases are TGCGCCAGCAGCCAGGGTACGGGGGGGCGGGGTGAGCAGTTCTTC.

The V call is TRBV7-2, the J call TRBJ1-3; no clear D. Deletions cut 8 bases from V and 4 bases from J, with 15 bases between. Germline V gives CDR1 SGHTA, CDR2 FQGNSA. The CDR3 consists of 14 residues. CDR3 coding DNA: TGTGCCAGCTCAACATCCATCTCCGGAAACACCATATATTTT. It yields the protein CASSTSISGNTIYF. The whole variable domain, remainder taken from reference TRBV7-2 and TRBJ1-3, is GAGVSQSPSNKVTEKGKDVELRCDPISGHTALYWYRQSLGQGLEFLIYFQGNSAPDKSGLPSDRFSAERTGGSVSTLTIQRTQQEDSAVYLCASSTSISGNTIYFGEGSWLTVV.

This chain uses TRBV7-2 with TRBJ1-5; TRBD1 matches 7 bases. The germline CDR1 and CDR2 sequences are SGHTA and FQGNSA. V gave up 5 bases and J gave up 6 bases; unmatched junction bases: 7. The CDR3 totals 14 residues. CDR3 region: CASSIDRAGQPQHF. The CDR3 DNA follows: TGTGCCAGCAGCATCGACAGGGCGGGTCAGCCCCAGCATTTT.

DNA for the CDR3: TGTGCCAGCAGTCTCCCGACAGGGGGTAGCCAGCCCCAGCATTTT. This translates into CASSLPTGGSQPQHF. This chain uses TRBV21-1 with TRBJ1-5; the D call of TRBD1 is as the table states it, not checked on the DNA. TRBV21-1 is listed as a pseudogene. The CDR3 sequence is 15 residues long.

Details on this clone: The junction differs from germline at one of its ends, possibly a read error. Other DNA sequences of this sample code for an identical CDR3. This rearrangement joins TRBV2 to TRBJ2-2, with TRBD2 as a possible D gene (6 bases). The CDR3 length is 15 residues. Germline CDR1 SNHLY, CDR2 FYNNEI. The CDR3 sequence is CASSEWGLNTGELFF. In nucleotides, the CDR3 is TGTGCTAGCAGTGAATGGGGACTCAACACCGGGGAGCTGTTTTTT.

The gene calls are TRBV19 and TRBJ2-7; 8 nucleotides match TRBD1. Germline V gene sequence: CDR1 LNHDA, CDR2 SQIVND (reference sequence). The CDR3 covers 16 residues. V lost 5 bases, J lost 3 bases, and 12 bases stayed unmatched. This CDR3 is CASSLDRGSTGYEQYF. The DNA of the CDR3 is TGTGCCAGTAGTCTCGACAGGGGAAGTACAGGCTACGAGCAGTACTTC.

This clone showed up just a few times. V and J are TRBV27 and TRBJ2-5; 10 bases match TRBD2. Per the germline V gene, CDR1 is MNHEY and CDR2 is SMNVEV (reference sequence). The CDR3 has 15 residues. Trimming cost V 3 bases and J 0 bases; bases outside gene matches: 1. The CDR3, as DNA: TGTGCCAGCAGTTTTACTAGCGGGGACCAAGAGACCCAGTACTTC. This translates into CASSFTSGDQETQYF.

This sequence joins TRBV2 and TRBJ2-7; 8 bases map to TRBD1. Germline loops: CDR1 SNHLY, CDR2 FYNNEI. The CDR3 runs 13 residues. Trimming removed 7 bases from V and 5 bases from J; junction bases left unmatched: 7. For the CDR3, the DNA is TGTGCCAGCACGGACAGGGTCAAAAACGAGCAGTACTTC. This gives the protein CASTDRVKNEQYF.

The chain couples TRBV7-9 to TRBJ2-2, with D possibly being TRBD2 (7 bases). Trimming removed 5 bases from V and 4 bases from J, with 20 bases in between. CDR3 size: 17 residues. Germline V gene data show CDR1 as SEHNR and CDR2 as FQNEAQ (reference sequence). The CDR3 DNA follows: TGTGCCAGCAGCCCAATAGAGGGGGGGGCTGCCACCGGGGAGCTGTTTTTT. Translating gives CASSPIEGGAATGELFF.

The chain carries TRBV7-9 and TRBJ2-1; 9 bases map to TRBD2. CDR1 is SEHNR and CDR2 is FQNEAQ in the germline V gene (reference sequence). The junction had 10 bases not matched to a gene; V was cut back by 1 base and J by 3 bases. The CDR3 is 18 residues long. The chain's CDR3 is CASSLGRLAVSDYNEQFF. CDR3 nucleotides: TGTGCCAGCAGCTTAGGGAGACTAGCGGTCTCCGACTACAATGAGCAGTTCTTC.

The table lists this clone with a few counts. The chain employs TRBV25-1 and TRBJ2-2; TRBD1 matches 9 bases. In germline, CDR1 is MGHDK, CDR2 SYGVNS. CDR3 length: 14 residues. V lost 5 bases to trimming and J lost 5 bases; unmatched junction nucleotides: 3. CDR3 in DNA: TGTGCCAGCAGTCGGACAGGGGAAACCGGGGAGCTGTTTTTT. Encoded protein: CASSRTGETGELFF.

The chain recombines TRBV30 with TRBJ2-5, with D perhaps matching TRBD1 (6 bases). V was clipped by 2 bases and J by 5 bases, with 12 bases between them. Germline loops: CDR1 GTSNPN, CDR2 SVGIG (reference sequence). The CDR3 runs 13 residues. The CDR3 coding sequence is TGTGCCTGGAGTTCAGGGGCCCGGGAGACCCAGTACTTC. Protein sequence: CAWSSGARETQYF.

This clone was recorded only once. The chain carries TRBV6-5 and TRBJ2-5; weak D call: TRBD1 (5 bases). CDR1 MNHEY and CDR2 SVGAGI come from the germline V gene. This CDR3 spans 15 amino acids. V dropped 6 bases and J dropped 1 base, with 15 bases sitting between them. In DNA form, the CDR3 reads TGTGCCAGCAGCAGGACCCAGGGTTTCCAAGAGACCCAGTACTTC. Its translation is CASSRTQGFQETQYF.

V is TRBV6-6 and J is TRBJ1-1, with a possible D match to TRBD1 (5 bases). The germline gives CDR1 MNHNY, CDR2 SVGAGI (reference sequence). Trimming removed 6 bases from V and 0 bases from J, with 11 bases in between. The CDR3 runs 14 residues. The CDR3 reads CASRATGLNTEAFF. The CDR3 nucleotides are TGTGCCAGCAGAGCAACAGGTCTGAACACTGAAGCTTTCTTT.

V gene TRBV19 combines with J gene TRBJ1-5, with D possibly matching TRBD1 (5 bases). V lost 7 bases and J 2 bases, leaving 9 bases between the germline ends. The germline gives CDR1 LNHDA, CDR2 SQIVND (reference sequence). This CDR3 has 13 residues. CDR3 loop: CASNTGGNQPQHF. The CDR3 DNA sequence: TGTGCCAGTAATACAGGAGGCAATCAGCCCCAGCATTTT. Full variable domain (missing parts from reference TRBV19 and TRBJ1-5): DGGITQSPKYLFRKEGQNVTLSCEQNLNHDAMYWYRQDPGQGLRLIYYSQIVNDFQKGDIAEGYSVSREKKESFPLTVTSAQKNPTAFYLCASNTGGNQPQHFGDGTRLSIL.

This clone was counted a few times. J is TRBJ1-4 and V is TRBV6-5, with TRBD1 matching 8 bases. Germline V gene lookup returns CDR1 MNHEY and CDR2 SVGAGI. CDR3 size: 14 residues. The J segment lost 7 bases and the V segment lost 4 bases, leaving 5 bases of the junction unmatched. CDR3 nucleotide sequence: TGTGCCAGCAGTTTGGACAGGGATAGTGAAAAACTGTTTTTT. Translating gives CASSLDRDSEKLFF.

In nucleotides, the CDR3 is TGTGCCAGCAGCGTAGACGGTGGAGATACGCAGTATTTT. This codes for CASSVDGGDTQYF. The chain links TRBV9 to TRBJ2-3; D unclear. CDR1 is SGDLS, CDR2 YYNGEE, per germline. Trimming shortened V by 0 bases and J by 5 bases, and 7 bases separated the two germline ends. This CDR3 region has 13 residues.

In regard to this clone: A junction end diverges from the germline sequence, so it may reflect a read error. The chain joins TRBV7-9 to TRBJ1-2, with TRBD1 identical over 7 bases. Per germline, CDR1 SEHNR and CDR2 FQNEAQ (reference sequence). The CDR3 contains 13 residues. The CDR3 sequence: CSSSLGTVVGYTF. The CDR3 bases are TGTTCCAGCAGCTTGGGGACAGTTGTAGGCTACACCTTC.